This is a list of T cell receptor beta chains from one sample in a study of cytomegalovirus exposure and HLA in healthy donors. Some clones are missing from TCRdb's copy, which holds only in-frame ones; the method was immunoSEQ multiplex PCR. The profile shows some 130,000 clones, 80% to 90% of them singletons. The sequenced sample consisted of PBMCs. Receptor source: a woman aged 18-29 years in good health and CMV-seronegative. The conserved cysteine and the conserved F or W are not part of the CDR3 here.

TRBV7-8 ASSPFQGMNTEAF
TRBV10-3 AISDDQRLAGPPGETQY
TRBV28 ASSLAASHQPQH
TRBV7-2 ASSPARLAGRDTQY
TRBV7-9 ASSLQDRGAF
TRBV5-4 ASSLFNEAPTEAF
TRBV6-5 ASSPRTGTFYGYT
TRBV5-1 ASSTGQGADYT
TRBV5-8 ASSLFSGASYNEQF
TRBV7-2 ASSLVPFGDIQY
TRBV10-2 ATWSGTGVF
TRBV7-9 ASSPGTYTDTQY
TRBV13 ASSRNTLGRSYEQY
TRBV2 ASSGQGEGTEAF
TRBV9 ASSHGASGVDHKLLAKNIQY
TRBV28 ASSSLPQPQH
TRBV7-9 ASRGGPYEQY
TRBV5-4 ASRGTSGDSYEQY
TRBV10-2 ASSVVHGTDTQY
TRBV6-1 ASSELGWDSSGSPLH
TRBV9 ASSPPGGASTEAF
TRBV5-1 ASSFDRPESGFREQY
TRBV5-4 ASSPGGRETQY
TRBV2 ASSEGGYSGNEQF
TRBV11-3 ASSPGTGLAKNIQY
TRBV5-1 ASSSGSPRAEAF
TRBV13 ASSLLSGGETQY
TRBV18 ASSPGDLVSFEQF
TRBV19 ASSTGVVTEAF
TRBV7-9 ASSFGLKTGSTEAF
TRBV2 ASRTRPGETEAF
TRBV29-1 SSTTGTGISEAF